This T cell receptor beta chain came from a study of brain metastases from non-small cell lung cancer. Whole-study findings and limits: Metastases had sparse T cells but largely shared repertoires with primaries. Brain metastases had lower T-cell infiltration than primary tumors. T-cell clones appeared expanded in about 64% of brain metastases relative to matched primary tumors.

V was clipped by 0 bases and J by 3 bases, with 14 bases between them. In germline, CDR1 is SGHRS, CDR2 YFSETQ. The length of the CDR3 is 16 residues. In regard to this clone: The antigen remains undetermined.

Generated by immunoSEQ multiplex PCR, the TCRdb table keeps only in-frame clones and is missing some. The data contain over 12,000 clones, about four fifths of them seen just once; the ten biggest clones take up roughly 8%. The sample consisted of primary lung tumor tissue. The V and J genes are TRBV5-1 and TRBJ2-3; D may be TRBD2 (7 bases). This TCR derives from a donor at least 40 years old with non-small cell lung cancer. CDR3 sequence reads: CASSLARGAGTDTQYF. Written as DNA, the CDR3 is TGCGCCAGCAGCTTGGCCCGGGGGGCCGGAACAGATACGCAGTATTTT.